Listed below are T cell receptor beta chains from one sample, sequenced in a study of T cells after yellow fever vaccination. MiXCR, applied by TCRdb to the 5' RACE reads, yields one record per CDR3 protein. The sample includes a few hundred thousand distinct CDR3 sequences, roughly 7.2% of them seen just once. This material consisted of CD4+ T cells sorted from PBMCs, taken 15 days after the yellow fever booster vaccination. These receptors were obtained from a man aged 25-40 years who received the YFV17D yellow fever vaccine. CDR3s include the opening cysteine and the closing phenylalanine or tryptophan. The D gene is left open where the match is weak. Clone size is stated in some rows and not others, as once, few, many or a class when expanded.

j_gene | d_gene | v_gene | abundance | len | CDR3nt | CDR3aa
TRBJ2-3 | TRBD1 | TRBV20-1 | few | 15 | TGCAGTGCTAGCACGAGGGGGACAGGGCCCACCACGCAGTATTTT | CSASTRGTGPTTQYF
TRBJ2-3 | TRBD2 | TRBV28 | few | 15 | TGTGCCAGCAGTAAAACTAGCGGGCGGGGGGATACGCAGTATTTT | CASSKTSGRGDTQYF
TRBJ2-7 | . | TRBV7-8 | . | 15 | TGTGCCAGCAGCTTCGTCTCGGGGAGCGCCTACGAGCAGTACTTC | CASSFVSGSAYEQYF
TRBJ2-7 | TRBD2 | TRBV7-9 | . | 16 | TGTGCCAGCAGCACGGCATCGGCTAGCGGTGCCTACGAGCAGTACTTC | CASSTASASGAYEQYF
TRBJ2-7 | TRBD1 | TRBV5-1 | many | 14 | TGCGCCAGCAGCCTCGCCGGGACAGCGAGCGAGCAGTACTTC | CASSLAGTASEQYF
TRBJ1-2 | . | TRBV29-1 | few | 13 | TGCAGCGCCAATGGTCGGGGGTCGCATGGCTACACCTTC | CSANGRGSHGYTF
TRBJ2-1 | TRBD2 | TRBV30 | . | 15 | TGTGCCTGGAGGGTTAGCGGGTACCTGATGAATGAGCAGTTCTTC | CAWRVSGYLMNEQFF
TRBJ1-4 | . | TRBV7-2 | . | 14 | TGTGCCAGCAGCCCTCCGGGGGTGGATGAAAAACTGTTTTTT | CASSPPGVDEKLFF
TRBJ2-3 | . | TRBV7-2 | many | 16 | TGTGCCAGCAGCTTACTAGGGCCGTTTGGCACAGATACGCAGTATTTT | CASSLLGPFGTDTQYF
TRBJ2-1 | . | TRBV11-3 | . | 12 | TGTGCCAGCAGCAGGACTCTCAATGAGCAGTTCTTC | CASSRTLNEQFF
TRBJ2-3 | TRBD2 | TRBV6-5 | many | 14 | TGTGCCAGCAGGACTAGCGGGGGGACAGATACGCAGTATTTT | CASRTSGGTDTQYF
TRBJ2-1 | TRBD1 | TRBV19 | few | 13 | TGTGCCAGTAGTGAACAGGGGGCAGATGAGCAGTTCTTC | CASSEQGADEQFF
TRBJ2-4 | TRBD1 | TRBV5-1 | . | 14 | TGCGCCAGCAGCTCGGGACAGGGGAAAAACATTCAGTACTTC | CASSSGQGKNIQYF
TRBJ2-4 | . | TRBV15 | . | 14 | TGTGCCACCAGCAGAGGTGAGGGGGGAGACATTCAGTACTTC | CATSRGEGGDIQYF
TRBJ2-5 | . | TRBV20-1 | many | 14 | TGCAGTGCTGCGGACTGGCTACGACAAGAGACCCAGTACTTC | CSAADWLRQETQYF
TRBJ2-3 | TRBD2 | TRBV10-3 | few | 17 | TGTGCCATCAGGGATCCCTCCGGACTCGGGAGGACAGATACGCAGTATTTT | CAIRDPSGLGRTDTQYF
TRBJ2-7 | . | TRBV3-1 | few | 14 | TGTGCCAGTTCACAAGGGGCTAGCAGGTACGAGCAGTACTTC | CASSQGASRYEQYF
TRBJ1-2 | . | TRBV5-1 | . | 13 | TGCGCCAGCAGTTACGGGACGGACTATGGCTACACCTTC | CASSYGTDYGYTF
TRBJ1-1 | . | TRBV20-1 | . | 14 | TGCAGTGCTACCACCCGCAGCTTTAACACTGAAGCTTTCTTT | CSATTRSFNTEAFF
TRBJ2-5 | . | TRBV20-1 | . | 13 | TGCAGTGTCAGGGACAAACTGGGAGAGACCCAGTACTTC | CSVRDKLGETQYF
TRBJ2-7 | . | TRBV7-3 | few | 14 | TGTGCCAGCAGCCTAGGAGGGTTCTTCTACGAGCAGTACTTC | CASSLGGFFYEQYF
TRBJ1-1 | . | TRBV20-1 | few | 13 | TGCAGTGCTCCCAGGGGAGTGGGAACTGAAGCTTTCTTT | CSAPRGVGTEAFF